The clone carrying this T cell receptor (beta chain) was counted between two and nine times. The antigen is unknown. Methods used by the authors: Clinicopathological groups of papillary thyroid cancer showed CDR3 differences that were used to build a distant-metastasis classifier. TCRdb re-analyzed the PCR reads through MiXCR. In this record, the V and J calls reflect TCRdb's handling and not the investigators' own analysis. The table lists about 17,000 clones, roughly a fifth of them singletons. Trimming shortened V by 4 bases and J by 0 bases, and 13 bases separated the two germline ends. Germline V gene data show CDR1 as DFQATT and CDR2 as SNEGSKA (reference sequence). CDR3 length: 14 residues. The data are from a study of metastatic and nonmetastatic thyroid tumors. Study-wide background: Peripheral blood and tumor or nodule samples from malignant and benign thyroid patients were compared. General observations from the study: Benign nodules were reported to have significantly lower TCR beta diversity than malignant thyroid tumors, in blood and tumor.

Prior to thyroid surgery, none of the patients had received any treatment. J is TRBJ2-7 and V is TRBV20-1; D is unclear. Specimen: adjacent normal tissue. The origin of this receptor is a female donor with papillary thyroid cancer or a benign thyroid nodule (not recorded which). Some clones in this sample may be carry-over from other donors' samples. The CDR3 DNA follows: TGCAGTGCTAATAACTTCCGGAGCTCCTACGAGCAGTACTTC. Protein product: CSANNFRSSYEQYF.